The T cell receptor beta chain described here comes from a study of identical twins. The junction had 7 bases not matched to a gene; V was cut back by 2 bases and J by 6 bases. This CDR3 has 13 residues. Germline assignment: CDR1 DFQATT and CDR2 SNEGSKA (reference sequence). One entry per CDR3 protein, called by TCRdb with MiXCR from the 5' RACE reads. The sample holds 520,000 or so distinct CDR3 sequences; roughly a fifth are singletons and the top ten take approximately 0.95%. This sample also appeared in a second study, on T cells expressing NK-cell markers. In that study: Serological testing identified most of the eight sequenced donors as HCMV-seropositive and one as seronegative.

This chain links TRBV20-1 with TRBJ2-7, with 7 bases aligning to TRBD1. Sequencing used CD4+ T cells sorted from blood. This sequence was found in a woman under 30 in good health. The CDR3 loop reads CSARLGQDGEQYF. CDR3 bases: TGCAGTGCTAGACTCGGACAGGACGGCGAGCAGTACTTC.